This T cell receptor beta chain was observed in a study of identical twins. This clonotype was counted at least ten times. The target antigen is unknown. Study-level findings and limits: Memory repertoires lacked the insertion deficit that abundant cord blood beta clonotypes showed.

Unique molecular identifiers were present on the cDNA, and a universal primer site came from template switching. A single record per CDR3 protein comes from TCRdb applying MiXCR to the 5' RACE reads. The profile shows about 720,000 distinct CDR3 sequences, approximately 9% of them singletons. The germline V gene encodes CDR1 MNHEY and CDR2 SVGEGT. The V end was cut by 8 bases, the J end by 0 bases, with 8 bases between. This CDR3 is built from 14 residues. The data were also submitted as part of a second study, on yellow fever vaccine responses in identical twins. Per that study: Twins' vaccine T cell responses were reported to seem partly convergent and partly personalized.

The clonotype originates from a woman in her late teens or twenties in good health. The rearrangement joins TRBV6-2 or TRBV6-3 to TRBJ2-6, with D unresolved. The sample consisted of PBMCs. The CDR3 is CASGKSSGANVLTF. In DNA form, the CDR3 reads TGTGCCAGCGGGAAAAGCTCTGGGGCCAACGTCCTGACTTTC.